Given below is one T cell receptor (beta chain) in context. Its target is unknown. This record comes from a study of T-cell memory formation after mild COVID-19. Overall study findings and caveats: Several responding clones turned up in pre-infection memory, indicating that cross-reactive memory may have taken part. The main location of contracting CD4+ clones was CM and EM, and that of contracting CD8+ clones was EMRA. Researchers could not confirm that second-wave clones peaking on day 37 targeted SARS-CoV-2.

The CDR3 extends over 14 amino acids. Trimming removed 6 bases from V and 3 bases from J, with 13 bases in between. Germline CDR1 SGHAT, CDR2 FQNNGV. The authors produced TCR alpha and TCR beta cDNA libraries with sample barcodes and UMIs by 5'RACE using constant-segment primers. MiXCR was run by TCRdb on the 5' RACE reads, yielding one entry per CDR3 protein. The table records about 390,000 distinct CDR3 sequences, 15% to 20% of them present only once. Sequences were obtained from PBMCs or a T cell subset sorted from them (not recorded which). This sequence originates from a man between 18 and 35 years old who had mild COVID-19 (a few samples of this study predate the infection). Cell type and time point are not known. The chain links TRBV11-2 to TRBJ2-3, with TRBD2 as a possible D gene (5 bases). CDR3 nucleotides: TGTGCCAGCAGTGCGCGGGTGGGGACAGATACGCAGTATTTT. This encodes CASSARVGTDTQYF.